This T cell receptor beta chain originates from a study of blood T cell repertoires in COVID-19. Study details: Both acute and convalescent COVID-19 samples were obtained from the United States, Italy and Spain.

V was cut by 4 bases and J by 9 bases, with 17 bases left in between. Per germline, CDR1 SGHNT and CDR2 YYREEE (reference sequence). The CDR3 covers 15 residues. TCRdb's copy holds only in-frame clones and misses some; the assay was immunoSEQ multiplex PCR. Among around 200,000 clones, about 83% were seen once, and the ten largest hold 0.88%. The receptor comes from a woman aged 18-29 years who had recovered from COVID-19. The chain links TRBV5-4 to TRBJ1-6; D might be TRBD1 (5 bases). Sequencing was done on a sample of peripheral blood. CDR3 sequence (DNA): TGTGCCAGCAGCAGCTACAGGAATTGGGTTTCACCCCTCCACTTT. Translated: CASSSYRNWVSPLHF.